The source of this TCR beta chain is a study of blood T cells in healthy people across ages. As regards this clonotype: No antigen is known for it.

General observations from the study: Among T cells, TCR beta diversity per million cells dropped roughly linearly as age rose.

PCR was performed a second time for about 7 to 11 cycles using a sample-barcoded 5' primer and a J-beta primer mix. One entry per CDR3 protein results from TCRdb running MiXCR on the 5' RACE reads. The table lists hundreds of thousands of distinct CDR3 sequences, 35% to 50% of them singletons, with 30% in the top ten. In germline, CDR1 is DFQATT, CDR2 SNEGSKA (reference sequence). V was shortened by 2 bases and J by 1 base, with 15 bases between the two germline ends. This CDR3 comprises 15 residues. Source material: blood. The chain is built from TRBV20-1 and TRBJ2-7; unclear D gene. This receptor was identified in a man at least 80 years old in good health. CDR3 region: CSARPLAGLSYEQYF. The CDR3 coding sequence is TGCAGTGCTAGACCCCTGGCAGGCCTGTCCTACGAGCAGTACTTC.